The rows below give T cell receptor beta chains drawn from one sample of a study of shared clonotypes between healthy human individuals. Method: immunoSEQ multiplex PCR; TCRdb's copy keeps in-frame clones and lacks some. The sample consists of around 1,000,000 clones, 60% to 80% of them appearing once. The sequencing input was memory CD4+ T cells from PBMCs. These TCRs come from a man younger than 30 in good health. Some clones in this sample may be carry-over from other donors' samples. Both conserved end residues are part of each CDR3. D genes are given only for firm matches. Clone size is stated in some rows and not others, as once, few, many or a class when expanded.

TRBD2,TRBV28,TRBJ2-7,.,TGTGCCAGCAGTCCCCGGACTAGCGGGAGGGACTACGAGCAGTACTTC,CASSPRTSGRDYEQYF
.,TRBV7-6,TRBJ2-2,few,TGTGCCAGCAGCACCAGGGACGGGGAGCTGTTTTTT,CASSTRDGELFF
.,TRBV7-9,TRBJ2-3,.,TGTGCCAGCAGCCCCTCGGTAGATACGCAGTATTTT,CASSPSVDTQYF
TRBD1,TRBV10-3,TRBJ1-2,.,TGTGCCATCAGTGAGACCAACAGGGGTCTGTCCTTC,CAISETNRGLSF
.,TRBV18,TRBJ1-1,.,TGTGCCAGCTCCCTCGACAAGAACACTGAAGCTTTCTTT,CASSLDKNTEAFF
.,TRBV7-2,TRBJ1-1,once,TGTGCCAGCAGCACTCAGGGTAGGTACACTGAAGCTTTCTTT,CASSTQGRYTEAFF
.,TRBV5-5,TRBJ1-5,.,TGTGCCAGCAGCCAAAGGGACTGGGAGCCCCAGCATTTT,CASSQRDWEPQHF
.,TRBV4-1,TRBJ2-3,.,TGCGCCAGCAGCCAAGGGTCCCGGGGAGGCACAGATACGCAGTATTTT,CASSQGSRGGTDTQYF
TRBD2,TRBV6-1,TRBJ2-1,many,TGTGCCAGCAGTGAATTTGGCGGGAGGGGATACAATGAGCAGTTCTTC,CASSEFGGRGYNEQFF
TRBD2,TRBV4-2,TRBJ2-3,once,TGTGCCAGCAGCCAAATCCCCGGGACTAGCGGGGATACGCAGTATTTT,CASSQIPGTSGDTQYF
.,TRBV28,TRBJ1-1,.,TGTGCCAGCACAAAGGGAGGATCGAACACTGAAGCTTTCTTT,CASTKGGSNTEAFF
.,TRBV9,TRBJ2-1,.,TGTGCCAGCAGCGTAGAGGGGGGCTCGGTCTACAATGAGCAGTTCTTC,CASSVEGGSVYNEQFF
.,TRBV11-2,TRBJ2-7,many,TGTGCCAGCAGCTTACAGCGGGCCTCCTACGAGCAGTACTTC,CASSLQRASYEQYF
.,TRBV27,TRBJ1-2,.,TGTGCCAGCAGTTTATCCAGGAACTATGGCTACACCTTC,CASSLSRNYGYTF
TRBD1,TRBV10-3,TRBJ1-2,many,TGTGCCGCGGGACAGGCCGATAACATGGGCTACACCTTC,CAAGQADNMGYTF
TRBD2,TRBV5-6,TRBJ2-5,.,TGTGCCAGCAGAGGAGCGGGGGGCGCGCAAGAGACCCAGTACTTC,CASRGAGGAQETQYF
.,TRBV7-9,TRBJ2-1,.,TGTGCCAGCAGCTTCAGGTTATCCTACAATGAGCAGTTCTTC,CASSFRLSYNEQFF
.,TRBV19,TRBJ2-2,once,TGTGCCAGTAGTCCCCCATTAGGAGTCGGGACCGGGGAGCTGTTTTTT,CASSPPLGVGTGELFF
TRBD1,TRBV5-6,TRBJ2-7,.,TGCGCCAGCAGCTTGTATCCAGGGGGCCCGTACGAGCAGTACTTC,CASSLYPGGPYEQYF
.,TRBV13,TRBJ2-2,.,TGTGCCAGCAGCGACAAGGCTGAGAACACCGGGGAGCTGTTTTTT,CASSDKAENTGELFF
.,TRBV5-6,TRBJ2-2,.,TGTGCCAGCAGCAAAAGGGAGTCCGGGGAGCTGTTTTTT,CASSKRESGELFF
TRBD2,TRBV28,TRBJ2-3,many,TGTGCCAGCAGTCTCGGGAGGCGGGGCCCTAGCACAGATACGCAGTATTTT,CASSLGRRGPSTDTQYF
TRBD1,TRBV5-1,TRBJ1-1,.,TGCGCCAGCAGCTTGTTTTCCTCGGACAGGGCCGCTTTCTTT,CASSLFSSDRAAFF
.,TRBV5-5,TRBJ1-4,.,TGTGCCAGCAGCTTGGGACAGTCTAATGAAAAACTGTTTTTT,CASSLGQSNEKLFF
.,TRBV7-9,TRBJ1-1,.,TGTGCCAGCAGCTTAGAGGGGGGTGTACTTGAAGCTTTCTTT,CASSLEGGVLEAFF
TRBD2,TRBV4-1,TRBJ2-1,.,TGCGCCAGCAGAAGACTAGCGGGATGGACCAACAATGAGCAGTTCTTC,CASRRLAGWTNNEQFF
.,TRBV18,TRBJ2-2,few,TGTGCCAGCTCACGCGGGACATACACCGGGGAGCTGTTTTTT,CASSRGTYTGELFF
.,TRBV5-1,TRBJ1-1,.,TGCGCCAGCAGCCCCGTAAGAGCCAACACTGAAGCTTTCTTT,CASSPVRANTEAFF
TRBD2,TRBV2,TRBJ2-3,.,TGTGCCAGCAGCGACCCCGGGACTAGAGGGGATACGCAGTATTTT,CASSDPGTRGDTQYF
TRBD2,TRBV6-1,TRBJ2-3,.,TGTGCCAGCAGCCGAAAGCCCCCGGGGGGTCCTCTGGAGGATTTT,CASSRKPPGGPLEDF
.,TRBV4-2,TRBJ1-1,.,TGTGCCAGCAGCCAAGTTTTGGGGGCAGCGAACACTGAAGCTTTCTTT,CASSQVLGAANTEAFF
.,TRBV15,TRBJ1-1,.,TGTGCCACCAGCACAGACCTGAACACTGAAGCTTTCTTT,CATSTDLNTEAFF
TRBD1,TRBV4-1,TRBJ1-1,.,TGCGCCAGCAGCCAGAGAAGGACAGGAACTGAAGCTTTCTTT,CASSQRRTGTEAFF
.,TRBV27,TRBJ2-1,.,TGTGCCAGCAGTTCCCGGAGGGTCTCGGTTAAACGCTACAATGAGCAGTTCTTC,CASSSRRVSVKRYNEQFF
.,TRBV10-3,TRBJ1-5,.,TGTGCCATCAGTGAGGGACAGCGGAGCAATCAGCCCCAGCATTTT,CAISEGQRSNQPQHF
TRBD2,TRBV11-2,TRBJ2-2,.,TGTGCCAGCAGCTTAGATACTAGCGGGAACACCGGGGAGCTGTTTTTT,CASSLDTSGNTGELFF
.,TRBV5-1,TRBJ2-2,.,TGCGCCAGCAGACCGGACAGAGCCGGGGAGCTGTTTTTT,CASRPDRAGELFF
.,TRBV7-3,TRBJ2-5,once,TGTGCCAGCAGCCCCTGGTGGAAGACCCAGTACTTC,CASSPWWKTQYF
.,TRBV18,TRBJ1-1,few,TGTGCCAGTCGTACAGGGAACACTGAAGCTTTCTTT,CASRTGNTEAFF
.,TRBV4-1,TRBJ2-1,.,TGCGCCAGCAGCCAAGGCACTAGCTCCTACAATGAGCAGTTCTTC,CASSQGTSSYNEQFF
TRBD2,TRBV7-6,TRBJ2-5,.,TGTGCCAGCAGCTCCAATAGCGGGACCCGGCCTACCCAGTACTTC,CASSSNSGTRPTQYF
.,TRBV5-4,TRBJ2-3,.,TGTGCCAGCAGCCCGGCCCGGGGGAGTGGCGATACGCAGTATTTT,CASSPARGSGDTQYF
.,TRBV5-8,TRBJ2-7,once,TGTGCCAGCAGCTCCGCGGGACTCACCCCCTACGAGCAGTACTTC,CASSSAGLTPYEQYF